The 6 T cell receptor beta chains presented below share a single source sample, sequenced in a study of cytomegalovirus exposure and HLA in healthy donors. PCR involved 60 Vbeta and 13 Jbeta primers. Assay used: immunoSEQ multiplex PCR; TCRdb lists only in-frame clones, some missing. The repertoire holds 100,000 to 150,000 clones, with approximately 84% as singletons. Sequencing used PBMCs. The receptor source for this set is a boy younger than 10 in good health and CMV-seronegative.

V is TRBV5-8 and J is TRBJ1-1; 8 bases line up with TRBD1. The CDR3 is made up of 12 amino acids. V shed 6 bases and J 11 bases; nucleotides not matched to a gene: 9. Germline V lookup: CDR1 SGHTS, CDR2 YDEGEE. The CDR3 spells CASNLGQGTAFF. As DNA, the CDR3 is TGTGCCAGCAACCTAGGACAGGGCACGGCTTTCTTT.

V gene TRBV15 combines with J gene TRBJ1-1, with D possibly matching TRBD1 (5 bases). V lost 6 bases and J lost 1, with 6 bases in between. CDR1 and CDR2 from the germline V gene are LNHNV and YYDKDF (reference sequence). This CDR3 has 12 residues. CDR3 in DNA: TGTGCCACCAGGACAGCGAACACTGAAGCTTTCTTT. Protein: CATRTANTEAFF.

J is TRBJ2-5 and V is TRBV5-1; TRBD2 agrees at 8 bases. J lost 3 bases, V lost 4 bases, and 11 bases had no gene match. CDR3 length: 16 residues. Germline CDR1 is SGHRS and CDR2 is YFSETQ. CDR3 residues: CASSRGGGGPEETQYF. For the CDR3, the DNA is TGCGCCAGCAGCCGGGGCGGCGGGGGGCCGGAAGAGACCCAGTACTTC.

The V gene is TRBV11-2, the J gene TRBJ1-2; D might be TRBD1 (6 bases). Trimming removed 2 bases from V and 5 bases from J, with 15 bases in between. This CDR3 is 15 amino acids long. CDR1 and CDR2 from the germline V gene are SGHAT and FQNNGV. CDR3 DNA: TGTGCCAGCAGCTTACGGGGGGCTGTGGGGTATGGCTACACCTTC. Encoded protein: CASSLRGAVGYGYTF. Drawing the rest from reference TRBV11-2 and TRBJ1-2, the complete variable domain is EAGVAQSPRYKIIEKRQSVAFWCNPISGHATLYWYQQILGQGPKLLIQFQNNGVVDDSQLPKDRFSAERLKGVDSTLKIQPAKLEDSAVYLCASSLRGAVGYGYTFGSGTRLTVV.

In this sample, this clone turned up a few times. Sequence at one end of the junction differs from germline and may be a read error. The chain couples TRBV7-7 to TRBJ2-7; D remains ambiguous. This CDR3 has 13 residues. Germline V gives CDR1 SSHAT, CDR2 FNYEAQ (reference sequence). The CDR3 DNA reads as TGTGCTAGCAGCCTCTACCCGGGTTACGAGCAGTACTTC. Translation gives CASSLYPGYEQYF.

V gene TRBV30 combines with J gene TRBJ2-5; 8 bases match TRBD2. V trimming: 3 bases; J trimming: 0 bases; junction bases outside the gene matches: 12. The CDR3 is made up of 17 amino acids. CDR1 is GTSNPN, CDR2 SVGIG, per germline (reference sequence). CDR3 in amino acids: CAWSRGRGGGNQETQYF. CDR3 nucleotides: TGTGCCTGGAGCCGAGGACGGGGGGGCGGGAACCAAGAGACCCAGTACTTC.